The T cell receptor beta chain under discussion was sequenced for a study of T cells after yellow fever vaccination. Template switching with 5'RACE generated the TCR cDNA and added a universal primer site and UMIs. A single record per CDR3 protein comes from TCRdb applying MiXCR to the 5' RACE reads. The data show a few hundred thousand distinct CDR3 sequences, 3% to 4.5% seen once. This clonotype was detected ten times or more. Its antigen is currently unknown. Germline loops: CDR1 SQVTM, CDR2 ANQGSEA. V was pared by 5 bases and J by 5 bases, with 5 bases of the junction left unmatched. This CDR3 is 13 amino acids long. Study-level results: Some clonotypes, a small share, were shared between CD4 and CD8 compartments. At less than 97% for CD4 and roughly 87% for CD8, most primary-vaccination clones showed up again after the booster.

The chain carries TRBV29-1 and TRBJ2-5; TRBD2 aligns across 10 bases. The clonotype was recovered from a man aged 18-30 years who received the YFV17D yellow fever vaccine. The sequences come from PBMCs, collected 5 days after the yellow fever booster vaccination. DNA of the CDR3: TGCAGCGTTCGTACTAGCGGGGTTGAGACCCAGTACTTC. This gives the protein CSVRTSGVETQYF.